Shown below are 6 T cell receptor beta chains from a single sample sequenced in a study of neurological immune-mediated disorders. Via MiXCR, TCRdb re-called the 5' RACE reads, giving one row per CDR3 protein. The sample includes roughly 27,000 distinct CDR3 sequences, about 2.6% seen only once; the top ten take approximately 2.2%. The sequencing input was PBMCs. The receptors derive from a woman in her forties or fifties with multiple sclerosis.

This clonotype showed up many times. This rearrangement joins TRBV15 to TRBJ2-2; TRBD2 aligns across 8 bases. The CDR3 spans 14 residues. Trimming removed 9 bases from V and 6 bases from J; junction bases left unmatched: 9. Germline values: CDR1 LNHNV, CDR2 YYDKDF (reference sequence). The CDR3 region is CATKGAREAGELFF. CDR3 sequence (DNA): TGTGCCACAAAAGGCGCGCGGGAGGCCGGGGAGCTGTTTTTT.

The chain couples TRBV20-1 to TRBJ2-1; TRBD2 might be the D (5 bases). CDR1 DFQATT and CDR2 SNEGSKA come from the germline V gene (reference sequence). The V end lost 6 bases, the J end lost 0 bases, and 15 bases lay between the germline ends. This CDR3 has 15 residues. CDR3 bases: TGCAGTGCCCCTACCGGACTGAGCTCCTACAATGAGCAGTTCTTC. It specifies CSAPTGLSSYNEQFF.

Many counts were recorded for this clonotype. One end of the junction fails to match germline, which may point to a read error. The rearrangement links TRBV7-7 to TRBJ2-5, with D perhaps being TRBD1 or TRBD2 (5 bases each). Germline V CDR1 and CDR2: SSHAT, FNYEAQ (reference sequence). This CDR3 has 14 residues. CDR3 nucleotide sequence: TGTGCTAGCAGTCGGGACGGGTACCAAGAGACCCAGTACTTC. It encodes CASSRDGYQETQYF. The full variable domain, rest sourced from reference TRBV7-7 and TRBJ2-5, is GAGVSQSPRYKVTKRGQDVTLRCDPISSHATLYWYQQALGQGPEFLTYFNYEAQPDKSGLPSDRFSAERPEGSISTLTIQRTEQRDSAMYRCASSRDGYQETQYFGPGTRLLVL.

Ten or more counts support this clonotype. Here the CDR3 reads CASSLGHSGNTIYF. The CDR3 DNA reads TGTGCCAGCAGCTTGGGACACTCTGGAAACACCATATATTTT. The rearrangement uses TRBV7-6 and TRBJ1-3, with D tentatively TRBD1 (6 bases). CDR1 is SGHVS, CDR2 FNYEAQ, per germline. CDR3 size: 14 residues. V was cut by 3 bases and J by 0 bases, with 6 bases left in between.

In its sample, this clonotype is medium-sized. The chain links TRBV20-1 to TRBJ2-7; D may be TRBD2 (5 bases). Germline CDR1 reads DFQATT; CDR2 reads SNEGSKA (reference sequence). There are 14 residues in the CDR3. V lost 5 bases and J lost 1, with 15 bases in between. The CDR3 sequence: CSAYPVGGSYEQYF. DNA of the CDR3: TGCAGTGCTTACCCGGTAGGCGGGTCCTACGAGCAGTACTTC.

This clonotype was detected many times. V gene TRBV7-2 combines with J gene TRBJ2-1; D gene ambiguous. Trimming removed 1 base at V and 8 bases at J, with 6 bases between. Germline V gene lookup returns CDR1 SGHTA and CDR2 FQGNSA. This CDR3 spans 12 amino acids. Here the CDR3 reads CASSLDMYEQFF. The CDR3 DNA follows: TGTGCCAGCAGCTTAGACATGTATGAGCAGTTCTTC.